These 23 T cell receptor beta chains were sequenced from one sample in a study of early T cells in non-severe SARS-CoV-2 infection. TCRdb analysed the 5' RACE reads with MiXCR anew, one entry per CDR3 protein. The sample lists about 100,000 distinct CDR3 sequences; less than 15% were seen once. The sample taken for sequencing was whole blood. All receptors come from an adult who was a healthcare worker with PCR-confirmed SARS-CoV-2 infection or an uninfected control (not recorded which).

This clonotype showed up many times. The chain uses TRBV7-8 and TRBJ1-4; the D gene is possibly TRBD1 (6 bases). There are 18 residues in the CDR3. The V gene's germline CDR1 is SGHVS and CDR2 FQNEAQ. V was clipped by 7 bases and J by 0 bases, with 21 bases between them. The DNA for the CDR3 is TGTGCCAGCACCTCCCGAACCGGGACAATTGCAACTAATGAAAAACTGTTTTTT. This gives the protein CASTSRTGTIATNEKLFF.

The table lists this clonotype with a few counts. The DNA of the CDR3 is TGTGCCAGCAACCGGGGGGCAGCGTACCAAGAGACCCAGTACTTC. It translates to CASNRGAAYQETQYF. The rearrangement links TRBV2 to TRBJ2-5; maybe TRBD2 (7 bases). This CDR3 region has 15 residues. CDR1 and CDR2 from the germline V gene are SNHLY and FYNNEI. With 7 bases removed from V and 0 bases from J, the gap between germline ends came to 15 bases.

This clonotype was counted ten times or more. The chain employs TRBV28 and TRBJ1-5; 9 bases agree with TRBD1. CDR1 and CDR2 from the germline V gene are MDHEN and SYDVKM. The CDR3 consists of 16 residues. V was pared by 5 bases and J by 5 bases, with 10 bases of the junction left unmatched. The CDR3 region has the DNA TGTGCCAGCAGTGGATCGGACAGGGGCAAACATCAGCCCCAGCATTTT. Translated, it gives CASSGSDRGKHQPQHF.

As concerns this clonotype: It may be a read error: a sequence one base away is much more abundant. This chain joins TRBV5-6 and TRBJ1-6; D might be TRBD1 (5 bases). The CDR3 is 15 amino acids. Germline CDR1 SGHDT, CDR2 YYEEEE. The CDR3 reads CASSSPGPGNSSLHF. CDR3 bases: TGTGCCAGCAGCTCACCGGGACCGGGAAATTCATCCCTCCACTTT.

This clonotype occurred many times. The CDR3 spells CATGGPYSYNEQFF. The DNA of the CDR3 is TGTGCCACCGGGGGGCCCTACTCCTACAATGAGCAGTTCTTC. This chain joins TRBV6-2 or TRBV6-3 and TRBJ2-1; D is perhaps TRBD2 (7 bases). The V end was cut by 10 bases, the J end by 0 bases, with 13 bases between. Germline loops: CDR1 MNHEY, CDR2 SVGEGT. The length of the CDR3 is 14 residues.

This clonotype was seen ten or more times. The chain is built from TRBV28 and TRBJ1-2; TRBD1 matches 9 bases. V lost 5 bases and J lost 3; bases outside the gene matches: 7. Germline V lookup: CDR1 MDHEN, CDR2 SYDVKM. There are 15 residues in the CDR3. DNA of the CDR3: TGTGCCAGCAGTCCCCGGGACAGGGTTTACTATGGCTACACCTTC. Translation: CASSPRDRVYYGYTF.

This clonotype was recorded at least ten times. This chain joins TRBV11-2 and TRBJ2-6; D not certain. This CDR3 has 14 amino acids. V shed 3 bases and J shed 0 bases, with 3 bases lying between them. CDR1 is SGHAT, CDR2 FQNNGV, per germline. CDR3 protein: CASSFASGANVLTF. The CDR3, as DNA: TGTGCCAGCAGCTTCGCCTCTGGGGCCAACGTCCTGACTTTC.

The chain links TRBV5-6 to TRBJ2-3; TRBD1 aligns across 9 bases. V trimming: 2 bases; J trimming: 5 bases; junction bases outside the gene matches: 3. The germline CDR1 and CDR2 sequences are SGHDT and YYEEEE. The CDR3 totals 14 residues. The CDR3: CASSFWDREDTQYF. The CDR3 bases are TGTGCCAGCAGCTTTTGGGACAGGGAAGATACGCAGTATTTT.

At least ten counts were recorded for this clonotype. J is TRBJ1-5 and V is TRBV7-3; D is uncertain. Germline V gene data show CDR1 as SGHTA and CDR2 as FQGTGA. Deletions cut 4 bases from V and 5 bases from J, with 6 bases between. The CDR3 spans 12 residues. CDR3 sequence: CASSWPDQPQHF. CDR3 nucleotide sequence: TGTGCCAGCAGCTGGCCCGATCAGCCCCAGCATTTT.

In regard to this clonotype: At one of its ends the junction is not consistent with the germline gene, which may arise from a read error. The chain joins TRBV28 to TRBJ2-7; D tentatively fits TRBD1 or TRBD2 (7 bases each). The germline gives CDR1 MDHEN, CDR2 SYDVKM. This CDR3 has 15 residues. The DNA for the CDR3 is TGTGCCAGCAGTTTACTCAGGGAGGGGGCGACCCTACTATCGTTC. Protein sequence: CASSLLREGATLLSF.

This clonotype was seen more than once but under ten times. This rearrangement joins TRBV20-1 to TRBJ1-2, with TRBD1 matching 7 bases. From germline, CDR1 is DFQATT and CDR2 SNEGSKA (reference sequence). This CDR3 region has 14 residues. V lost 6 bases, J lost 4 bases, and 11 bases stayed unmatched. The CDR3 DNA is TGCAGTGCCACAATACAGGGGTCGGTCTATGGCTACACCTTC. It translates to CSATIQGSVYGYTF.

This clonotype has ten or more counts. CDR3 DNA: TGTGCCAGCAGTTTGAAGGGGAACACTGAAGCTTTCTTT. Protein sequence: CASSLKGNTEAFF. V is TRBV28 and J is TRBJ1-1; D call uncertain. The length of the CDR3 is 13 residues. V lost 3 bases and J lost 1, with 6 bases in between. Per germline, CDR1 MDHEN and CDR2 SYDVKM.

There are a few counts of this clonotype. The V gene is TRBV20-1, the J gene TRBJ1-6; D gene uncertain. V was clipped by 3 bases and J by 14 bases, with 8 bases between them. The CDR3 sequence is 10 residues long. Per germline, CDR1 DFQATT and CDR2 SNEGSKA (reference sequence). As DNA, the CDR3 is TGCAGTGCTAGGGGCCAGTCCCTCCACTTT. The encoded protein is CSARGQSLHF.

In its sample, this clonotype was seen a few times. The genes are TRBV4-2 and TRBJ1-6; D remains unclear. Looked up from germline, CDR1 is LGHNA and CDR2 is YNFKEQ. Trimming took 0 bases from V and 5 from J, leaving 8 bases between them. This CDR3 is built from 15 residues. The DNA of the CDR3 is TGTGCCAGCAGCCAAGATCGGGATGATAATTCACCCCTCCACTTT. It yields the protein CASSQDRDDNSPLHF.

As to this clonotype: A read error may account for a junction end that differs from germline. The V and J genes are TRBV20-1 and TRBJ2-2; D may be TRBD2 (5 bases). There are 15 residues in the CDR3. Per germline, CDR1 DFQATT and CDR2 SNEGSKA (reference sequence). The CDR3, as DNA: TGCAGTGCAAGAGAGACGGGGAAGCTCACCGGGGAGCTGTTTTTT. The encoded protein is CSARETGKLTGELFF.

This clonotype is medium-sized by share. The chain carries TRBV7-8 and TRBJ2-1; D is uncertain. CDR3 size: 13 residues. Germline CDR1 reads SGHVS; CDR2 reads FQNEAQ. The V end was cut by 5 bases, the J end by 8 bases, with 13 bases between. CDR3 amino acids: CASSLYGMDEQFF. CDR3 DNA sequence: TGTGCCAGCAGCCTCTATGGGATGGATGAGCAGTTCTTC.

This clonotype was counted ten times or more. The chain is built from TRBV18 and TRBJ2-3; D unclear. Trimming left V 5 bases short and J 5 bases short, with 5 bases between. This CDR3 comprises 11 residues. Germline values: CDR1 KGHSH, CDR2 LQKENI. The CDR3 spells CASSRGDTQYF. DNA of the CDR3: TGTGCCAGCTCAAGAGGAGATACGCAGTATTTT.

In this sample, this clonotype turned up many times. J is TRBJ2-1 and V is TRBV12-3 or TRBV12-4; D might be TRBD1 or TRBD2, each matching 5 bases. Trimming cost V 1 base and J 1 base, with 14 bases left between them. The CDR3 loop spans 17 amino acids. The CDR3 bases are TGTGCCAGCAGTTTAGATGGGCCGGGGCAGTCCTACAATGAGCAGTTCTTC. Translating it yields CASSLDGPGQSYNEQFF.

CDR3 bases: TGTGCCAGCAGCACGGACAGGGGATTATCAGGCTACGAGCAGTACTTC. It is translated as CASSTDRGLSGYEQYF. J is TRBJ2-7 and V is TRBV5-4; 9 bases are a match to TRBD1. The CDR3 consists of 16 residues. The germline V gene encodes CDR1 SGHNT and CDR2 YYREEE (reference sequence). After removal of 4 bases from V and 3 bases from J, the junction contained 11 bases not matched to a gene.

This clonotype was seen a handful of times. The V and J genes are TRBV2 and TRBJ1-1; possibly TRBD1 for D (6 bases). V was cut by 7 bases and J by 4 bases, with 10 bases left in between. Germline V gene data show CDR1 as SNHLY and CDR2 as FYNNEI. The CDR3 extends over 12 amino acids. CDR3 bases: TGTGCCAGCATACAGACAGGCACTGAAGCTTTCTTT. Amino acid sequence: CASIQTGTEAFF. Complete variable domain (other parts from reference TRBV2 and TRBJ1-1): EPEVTQTPSHQVTQMGQEVILRCVPISNHLYFYWYRQILGQKVEFLVSFYNNEISEKSEIFDDQFSVERPDGSNFTLKIRSTKLEDSAMYFCASIQTGTEAFFGQGTRLTVV.

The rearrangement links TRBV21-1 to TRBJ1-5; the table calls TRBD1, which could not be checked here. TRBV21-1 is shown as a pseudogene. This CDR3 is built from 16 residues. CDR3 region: CASTCPGTGSNQPQHF. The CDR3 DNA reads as TGTGCCAGCACCTGTCCCGGGACAGGGTCCAATCAGCCCCAGCATTTT.

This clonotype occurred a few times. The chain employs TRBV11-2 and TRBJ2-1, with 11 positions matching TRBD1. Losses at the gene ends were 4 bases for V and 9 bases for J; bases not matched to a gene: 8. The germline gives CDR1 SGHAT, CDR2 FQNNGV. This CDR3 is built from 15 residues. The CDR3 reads CASSSPGQGVLEQFF. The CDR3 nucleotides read TGTGCCAGCAGCTCTCCGGGACAGGGGGTGCTTGAGCAGTTCTTC.

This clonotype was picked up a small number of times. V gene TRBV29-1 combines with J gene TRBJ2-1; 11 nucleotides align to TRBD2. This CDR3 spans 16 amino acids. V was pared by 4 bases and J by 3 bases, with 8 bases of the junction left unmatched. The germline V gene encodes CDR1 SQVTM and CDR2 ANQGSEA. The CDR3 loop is CSVVLLAGVNYNEQFF. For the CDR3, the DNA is TGCAGCGTTGTTCTACTAGCGGGGGTGAACTACAATGAGCAGTTCTTC.